These 32 T cell receptor beta chains were all obtained from the same sample, sequenced in a study of shared clonotypes between healthy human individuals. Produced via immunoSEQ multiplex PCR; TCRdb's table is partial and in-frame only. Here the sample spans a few million clones, around 94% being singletons. Sequences were obtained from naive CD4+ T cells sorted from blood. Sample subset: CD45RA+ positively selected. Receptors were obtained from a man aged 18-30 years in good health.

In the case of this clone: At one end the junction does not follow the germline gene, possibly because of a read error. The chain combines TRBV18 with TRBJ2-1; D is unclear. In germline, CDR1 is KGHSH, CDR2 LQKENI. CDR3 size: 13 residues. CDR3 loop: CASSPDSSNEQFF. The CDR3 DNA reads TGTGCCAGCTCACCCGACTCCTCCAATGAGCAGTTCTTC.

The rearrangement links TRBV10-2 to TRBJ1-4; D is unclear. The germline gives CDR1 WSHSY, CDR2 SAAADI. The CDR3 spans 14 residues. The V end was cut by 3 bases, the J end by 8 bases, with 13 bases between. CDR3 sequence: CASSEVSPGEKLFF. CDR3 nucleotide sequence: TGCGCCAGCAGTGAAGTCTCCCCCGGGGAAAAACTGTTTTTT.

The chain couples TRBV28 to TRBJ1-4; no clear D gene. The V gene lost 9 bases and the J gene lost 0 bases, with 17 bases spanning the gap. CDR1 MDHEN and CDR2 SYDVKM come from the germline V gene. The CDR3 consists of 16 residues. In DNA, the CDR3 is TGTGCCAGTTCTATAGCGGGAGTTGCAACTAATGAAAAACTGTTTTTT. The encoded protein is CASSIAGVATNEKLFF.

In regard to this clone: Within the sample, other DNA sequences also encode this same CDR3. The chain combines TRBV30 with TRBJ2-1, with D perhaps assigned TRBD1 or TRBD2 (5 bases each). Between the trimmed V and J ends, which lost 3 bases and 4 bases, there was a span of 10 bases. The germline V gene has CDR1 GTSNPN and CDR2 SVGIG (reference sequence). This CDR3 spans 13 amino acids. CDR3 sequence (DNA): TGTGCCTGGAGAGGGACCCCGTACAATGAGCAGTTCTTC. It translates to CAWRGTPYNEQFF.

Remarks on this clone: The germline gene is not matched at one end of the junction; a read error may be the cause. CDR3 bases: TGTGCCAGCTCCCCACTTGACAGCTCTGGCTACACCTTC. Encoded protein: CASSPLDSSGYTF. The chain joins TRBV18 to TRBJ1-2, with D possibly TRBD1 on 5 matching bases. CDR3 length equals 13 residues. CDR1 and CDR2 (germline): KGHSH, LQKENI.

This rearrangement joins TRBV30 to TRBJ2-2, with TRBD2 as a possible D gene (5 bases). In germline, CDR1 is GTSNPN, CDR2 SVGIG (reference sequence). V shed 5 bases and J shed 3 bases, with 13 bases lying between them. The CDR3 covers 14 residues. CDR3 in amino acids: CAWDTRGYTGELFF. The CDR3, as DNA: TGTGCCTGGGATACCCGGGGATACACCGGGGAGCTGTTTTTT.

As to this clone: Within the sample, other DNA sequences also encode this same CDR3. The V and J genes are TRBV5-1 and TRBJ2-7, with 8 bases lining up with TRBD1. Looked up from germline, CDR1 is SGHRS and CDR2 is YFSETQ. The junction had 3 bases not matched to a gene; V was cut back by 2 bases and J by 5 bases. This CDR3 has 13 residues. CDR3 sequence (DNA): TGCGCCAGCAGCTTCGGGACAGGTAACGAGCAGTACTTC. Its translation is CASSFGTGNEQYF. The entire variable domain, with the rest obtained from reference TRBV5-1 and TRBJ2-7, is as follows: KAGVTQTPRYLIKTRGQQVTLSCSPISGHRSVSWYQQTPGQGLQFLFEYFSETQRNKGNFPGRFSGRQFSNSRSEMNVSTLELGDSALYLCASSFGTGNEQYFGPGTRLTVT.

CDR3: CAIRGQGMKGHEQFF. The CDR3 region has the DNA TGTGCCATCAGGGGCCAGGGAATGAAGGGTCATGAGCAGTTCTTC. V is TRBV10-3 and J is TRBJ2-1; tentatively, D is TRBD1 (5 bases). The CDR3 totals 15 residues. Germline-derived CDR1 and CDR2 are ENHRY and SYGVKD. V was cut by 6 bases and J by 8 bases, with 20 bases left in between.

This clone has only one observation. CDR3 sequence (DNA): TGCGCCAGCAGTGAAGAAGGGTACTCCTACAATGAGCAGTTCTTC. Translated: CASSEEGYSYNEQFF. The V gene is TRBV10-2, the J gene TRBJ2-1; D remains ambiguous. Germline CDR1 and CDR2: WSHSY and SAAADI. Trimming removed 3 bases at V and 0 bases at J, with 9 bases between. This CDR3 has 15 residues.

The V and J genes are TRBV11-2 and TRBJ2-1; D uncertain. V lost 5 bases and J lost 9, with 8 bases in between. CDR3 length: 11 residues. From germline, CDR1 is SGHAT and CDR2 FQNNGV. DNA for the CDR3: TGTGCCAGCAGCAGGTCCATTGAGCAGTTCTTC. Amino acids: CASSRSIEQFF.

The V gene is TRBV30, the J gene TRBJ1-1; no reliable D call. Germline lookup yields CDR1 GTSNPN and CDR2 SVGIG (reference sequence). The CDR3 is made up of 13 amino acids. The V end was cut by 3 bases, the J end by 0 bases, with 8 bases between. CDR3 region: CAWRVRMNTEAFF. The CDR3 DNA reads as TGTGCCTGGAGGGTGAGAATGAACACTGAAGCTTTCTTT.

The chain carries TRBV21-1 and TRBJ2-2; the table's D call TRBD1 went unverified against the DNA. TRBV21-1 is deemed a pseudogene. The length of the CDR3 is 17 residues. The CDR3 sequence is CASSKYPHLSSTGELFF. In DNA, the CDR3 is TGTGCCAGCAGCAAATATCCTCACCTCAGTTCCACCGGGGAGCTGTTTTTT.

The rearrangement joins TRBV19 to TRBJ1-5, with D tentatively TRBD1 (5 bases). CDR3 size: 12 residues. The V gene's germline CDR1 is LNHDA and CDR2 SQIVND (reference sequence). Trimming removed 3 bases at V and 13 bases at J, with 13 bases between. In DNA form, the CDR3 reads TGTGCCAGTAGTATCCGTCAGGGCCCACAGCATTTT. As protein: CASSIRQGPQHF.

This clone was seen once. This chain joins TRBV19 and TRBJ2-2, with TRBD1 matching over 8 bases. Germline V lookup: CDR1 LNHDA, CDR2 SQIVND (reference sequence). With V trimmed by 5 bases and J by 1 base, 12 bases remained unmatched. The CDR3 is 18 amino acids. CDR3 amino acids: CASSVYRDRRLNTGELFF. The CDR3 DNA reads TGTGCCAGTAGTGTTTACCGGGACAGGAGGCTGAACACCGGGGAGCTGTTTTTT.

CDR3 protein: CASSARGTPGNTIYF. The CDR3, as DNA: TGTGCCAGTAGTGCTCGTGGGACCCCTGGAAACACCATATATTTT. The chain links TRBV19 to TRBJ1-3, with D possibly being TRBD1 (5 bases). Germline assignment: CDR1 LNHDA and CDR2 SQIVND (reference sequence). V dropped 5 bases and J dropped 2 bases, with 13 bases sitting between them. The CDR3 consists of 15 residues.

The chain couples TRBV11-2 to TRBJ2-5, with D possibly called TRBD1 or TRBD2 (6 bases each). The CDR3 totals 17 residues. CDR1 SGHAT and CDR2 FQNNGV come from the germline V gene. V was shortened by 0 bases and J by 5 bases, with 19 bases between the two germline ends. CDR3 DNA sequence: TGTGCCAGCAGCTTAGACCACCAGTGGGGGGCGCGGGAGACCCAGTACTTC. It encodes CASSLDHQWGARETQYF. Full variable domain (remainder filled in from reference TRBV11-2 and TRBJ2-5): EAGVAQSPRYKIIEKRQSVAFWCNPISGHATLYWYQQILGQGPKLLIQFQNNGVVDDSQLPKDRFSAERLKGVDSTLKIQPAKLEDSAVYLCASSLDHQWGARETQYFGPGTRLLVL.

This chain connects TRBV10-3 to TRBJ1-3; 7 bases map to TRBD1. The CDR3 covers 14 residues. Germline trimming cut 8 bases from V and 4 bases from J; bases unmatched to any gene: 8. Germline assignment: CDR1 ENHRY and CDR2 SYGVKD. The CDR3 loop reads CAIQSTGIGNTIYF. The CDR3 nucleotides read TGTGCCATCCAATCGACAGGGATAGGAAACACCATATATTTT.

This clone was counted a single time. The gene calls are TRBV11-2 and TRBJ2-7, with D possibly matching TRBD2 (6 bases). Germline V gene lookup returns CDR1 SGHAT and CDR2 FQNNGV. This CDR3 contains 17 residues. The germline V and J ends were trimmed by 1 base and 6 bases, with 22 bases remaining between them. The chain's CDR3 is CASSLGWGDQPLGEQYF. DNA for the CDR3: TGTGCCAGCAGCTTAGGATGGGGGGATCAGCCGTTAGGCGAGCAGTACTTC.

J is TRBJ2-1 and V is TRBV13; 9 bases are shared with TRBD2. From germline, CDR1 is PRHDT and CDR2 FYEKMQ (reference sequence). V lost 0 bases and J lost 7; bases outside the gene matches: 10. This CDR3 contains 17 residues. The CDR3 DNA sequence: TGTGCCAGCAGCTTAGGCCTAGCGGGGATTCAGGGAAATGAGCAGTTCTTC. Protein: CASSLGLAGIQGNEQFF.

This clone is a singleton in its sample. V usage is TRBV9 and J usage is TRBJ1-1; no reliable D call. V lost 0 bases and J lost 1, with 7 bases in between. The germline V gene encodes CDR1 SGDLS and CDR2 YYNGEE. There are 14 residues in the CDR3. The CDR3 spells CASSVGEQNTEAFF. DNA for the CDR3: TGTGCCAGCAGCGTAGGCGAACAGAACACTGAAGCTTTCTTT.

CDR3 region: CASSPRLTAAYEQYF. The CDR3 region has the DNA TGTGCCAGCAGCCCTCGCTTGACAGCTGCTTACGAGCAGTACTTC. This chain links TRBV14 with TRBJ2-7; D perhaps matches TRBD1 (5 bases). V was shortened by 4 bases and J by 4 bases, with 17 bases between the two germline ends. The germline gives CDR1 SGHDN, CDR2 FVKESK. There are 15 residues in the CDR3.

In DNA form, the CDR3 reads TGCGCCAGCAGCTTGGCGGAGGGGGTTTCAGCGGGCTACACCTTC. The encoded protein is CASSLAEGVSAGYTF. The chain recombines TRBV5-1 with TRBJ1-2; tentative D call: TRBD1 (6 bases). Germline V gives CDR1 SGHRS, CDR2 YFSETQ. The V end was cut by 0 bases, the J end by 8 bases, with 17 bases between. CDR3 length: 15 residues.

The chain has TRBV30 and TRBJ1-1; 9 nucleotides align to TRBD1. The trim removed 3 bases at V and 4 bases at J, leaving 9 bases unmatched. Germline V gene data show CDR1 as GTSNPN and CDR2 as SVGIG (reference sequence). This CDR3 spans 15 amino acids. CDR3 coding DNA: TGTGCCTGGAGACAGCGGGACAGGGTATCCACTGAAGCTTTCTTT. Translated: CAWRQRDRVSTEAFF.

This clone was found once. The rearrangement links TRBV6-1 to TRBJ2-2, with D possibly being TRBD1 or TRBD2 (6 bases each). The V and J ends lost 11 bases and 1 base respectively, with 11 bases between them. Germline CDR1 and CDR2: MNHNS and SASEGT. The CDR3 has 13 amino acids. The chain's CDR3 is CAGRGQNTGELFF. The CDR3 nucleotides read TGTGCCGGGCGGGGACAGAACACCGGGGAGCTGTTTTTT.

The CDR3 reads CASSPGTGWITEAFF. The CDR3 region has the DNA TGTGCCAGCAGTCCCGGGACAGGTTGGATCACTGAAGCTTTCTTT. The chain is built from TRBV2 and TRBJ1-1, with TRBD1 matching over 8 bases. The CDR3 is made up of 15 amino acids. Germline V gene data show CDR1 as SNHLY and CDR2 as FYNNEI. J lost 4 bases, V lost 5 bases, and 9 bases had no gene match. Supplemented by reference TRBV2 and TRBJ1-1, the full variable domain reads EPEVTQTPSHQVTQMGQEVILRCVPISNHLYFYWYRQILGQKVEFLVSFYNNEISEKSEIFDDQFSVERPDGSNFTLKIRSTKLEDSAMYFCASSPGTGWITEAFFGQGTRLTVV.

DNA of the CDR3: TGCGCCAGCAGCCAAGGACTAGCGGGAATCATAGAGACCCAGTACTTC. Amino acids: CASSQGLAGIIETQYF. The V call is TRBV4-3, the J call TRBJ2-5; TRBD2 agrees at 11 bases. The CDR3 is 16 residues long. The trim removed 1 base at V and 4 bases at J, leaving 5 bases unmatched. Germline V gene sequence: CDR1 LGHNA, CDR2 YSLEER.

In DNA, the CDR3 is TGTGCCAGCAGCCTGTCGGGGGGCCAGTACAATGAGCAGTTCTTC. Translated, it gives CASSLSGGQYNEQFF. V usage is TRBV7-3 and J usage is TRBJ2-1; TRBD2 might be the D (7 bases). This CDR3 spans 15 amino acids. Germline values: CDR1 SGHTA, CDR2 FQGTGA. Trimming took 5 bases from V and 4 from J, leaving 15 bases between them.

Of note for this clone: The sample carries other DNA sequences with the same CDR3. CDR3 nucleotides: TGTGCCAGCAGTTACTCGAGGGGCACAGATACGCAGTATTTT. This translates into CASSYSRGTDTQYF. This chain joins TRBV6-5 and TRBJ2-3, with D perhaps TRBD2 (5 bases). The V gene lost 0 bases and the J gene lost 1 base, with 5 bases spanning the gap. The CDR3 sequence is 14 residues long. In germline, CDR1 is MNHEY, CDR2 SVGAGI.

The CDR3 reads CSTLQGSYGYTF. Written as DNA, the CDR3 is TGCAGCACCCTTCAAGGTTCCTATGGCTACACCTTC. This chain uses TRBV29-1 with TRBJ1-2; unclear D gene. CDR1 SQVTM and CDR2 ANQGSEA come from the germline V gene. The V gene lost 8 bases and the J gene lost 4 bases, with 14 bases spanning the gap. CDR3 length: 12 residues.

The rearrangement uses TRBV4-1 and TRBJ2-1, with 15 nucleotides matching TRBD2. The CDR3 sequence is 17 residues long. V was pared by 0 bases and J by 8 bases, with 5 bases of the junction left unmatched. Germline CDR1 and CDR2: MGHRA and YSYEKL. In DNA form, the CDR3 reads TGCGCCAGCAGCCAAGATACGGGACTAGCGGGAGGTTATGAGCAGTTCTTC. It specifies CASSQDTGLAGGYEQFF.

The rearrangement uses TRBV7-9 and TRBJ1-2; 8 bases agree with TRBD1. CDR1 and CDR2 (germline): SEHNR, FQNEAQ (reference sequence). Losses at the gene ends were 4 bases for V and 7 bases for J; bases not matched to a gene: 5. The CDR3 consists of 13 residues. CDR3 DNA sequence: TGTGCCAGCAGCTCGACAGGGGCGGGTGGCTACACCTTC. It specifies CASSSTGAGGYTF.

The chain uses TRBV30 and TRBJ1-2; the match to TRBD1 covers 9 bases. The J segment lost 8 bases and the V segment lost 2 bases, leaving 12 bases of the junction unmatched. The germline gives CDR1 GTSNPN, CDR2 SVGIG (reference sequence). The CDR3 has 15 residues. CDR3 amino acids: CAWSITTGGSGGYTF. The CDR3 DNA follows: TGTGCCTGGAGTATAACGACAGGGGGATCAGGAGGCTACACCTTC. Combining the CDR3 with reference TRBV30 and TRBJ1-2 gives the whole variable domain SQTIHQWPATLVQPVGSPLSLECTVEGTSNPNLYWYRQAAGRGLQLLFYSVGIGQISSEVPQNLSASRPQDRQFILSSKKLLLSDSGFYLCAWSITTGGSGGYTFGSGTRLTVV.